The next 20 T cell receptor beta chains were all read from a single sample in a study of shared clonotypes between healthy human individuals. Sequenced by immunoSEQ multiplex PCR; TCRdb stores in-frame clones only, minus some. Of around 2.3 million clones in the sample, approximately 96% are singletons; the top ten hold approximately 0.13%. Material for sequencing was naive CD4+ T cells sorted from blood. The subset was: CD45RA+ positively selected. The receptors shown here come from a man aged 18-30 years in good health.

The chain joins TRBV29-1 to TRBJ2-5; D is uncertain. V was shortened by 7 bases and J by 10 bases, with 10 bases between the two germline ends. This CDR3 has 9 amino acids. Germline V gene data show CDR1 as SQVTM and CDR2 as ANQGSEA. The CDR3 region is CSASCIQYF. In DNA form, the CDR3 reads TGCAGCGCCTCCTGCATCCAGTACTTC.

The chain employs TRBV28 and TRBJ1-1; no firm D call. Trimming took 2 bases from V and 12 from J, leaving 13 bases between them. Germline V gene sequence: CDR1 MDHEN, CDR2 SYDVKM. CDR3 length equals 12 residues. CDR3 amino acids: CASSLSLHLSFF. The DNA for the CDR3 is TGTGCCAGCAGTTTAAGTTTACATTTGTCTTTCTTT.

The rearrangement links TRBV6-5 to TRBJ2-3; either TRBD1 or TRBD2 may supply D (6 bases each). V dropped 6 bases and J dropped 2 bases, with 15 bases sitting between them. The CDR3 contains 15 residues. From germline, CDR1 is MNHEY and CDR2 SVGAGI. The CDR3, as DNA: TGTGCCAGCAGGACGAGGGGGGCCACCACAGATACGCAGTATTTT. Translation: CASRTRGATTDTQYF.

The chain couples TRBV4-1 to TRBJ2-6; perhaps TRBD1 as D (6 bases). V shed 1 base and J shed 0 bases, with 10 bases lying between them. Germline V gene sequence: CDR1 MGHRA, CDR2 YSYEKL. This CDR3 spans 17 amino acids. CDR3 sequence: CASSQGQAYSGANVLTF. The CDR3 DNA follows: TGCGCCAGCAGCCAAGGACAGGCCTACTCTGGGGCCAACGTCCTGACTTTC.

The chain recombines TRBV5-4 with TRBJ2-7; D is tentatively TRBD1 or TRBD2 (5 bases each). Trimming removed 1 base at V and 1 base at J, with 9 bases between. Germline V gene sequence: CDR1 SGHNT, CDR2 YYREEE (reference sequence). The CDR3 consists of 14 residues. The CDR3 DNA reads TGTGCCAGCAGCTTGTGGGGGAGTTCCTACGAGCAGTACTTC. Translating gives CASSLWGSSYEQYF.

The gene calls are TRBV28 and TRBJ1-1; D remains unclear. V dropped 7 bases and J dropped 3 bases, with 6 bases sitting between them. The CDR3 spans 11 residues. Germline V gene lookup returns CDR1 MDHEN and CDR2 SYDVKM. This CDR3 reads CASTSDTEAFF. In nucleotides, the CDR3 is TGTGCCAGCACCTCCGACACTGAAGCTTTCTTT.

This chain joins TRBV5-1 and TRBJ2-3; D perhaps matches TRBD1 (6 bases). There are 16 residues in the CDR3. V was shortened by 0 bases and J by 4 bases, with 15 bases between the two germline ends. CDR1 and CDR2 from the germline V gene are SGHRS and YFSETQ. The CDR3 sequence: CASSLGNLGAADTQYF. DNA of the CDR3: TGCGCCAGCAGCTTGGGTAATCTGGGGGCGGCAGATACGCAGTATTTT.

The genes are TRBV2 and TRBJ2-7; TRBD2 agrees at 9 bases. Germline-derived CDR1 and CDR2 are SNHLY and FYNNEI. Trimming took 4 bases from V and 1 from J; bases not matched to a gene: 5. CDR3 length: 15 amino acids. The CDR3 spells CASSVQRGASYEQYF. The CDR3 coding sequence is TGTGCCAGCAGTGTGCAGCGGGGGGCTTCCTACGAGCAGTACTTC.

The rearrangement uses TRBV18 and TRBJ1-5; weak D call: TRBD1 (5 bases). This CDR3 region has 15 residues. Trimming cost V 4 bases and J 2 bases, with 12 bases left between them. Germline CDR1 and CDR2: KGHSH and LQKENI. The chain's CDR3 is CASSHEGYGNQPQHF. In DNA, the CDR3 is TGTGCCAGCTCACACGAGGGGTACGGCAATCAGCCCCAGCATTTT.

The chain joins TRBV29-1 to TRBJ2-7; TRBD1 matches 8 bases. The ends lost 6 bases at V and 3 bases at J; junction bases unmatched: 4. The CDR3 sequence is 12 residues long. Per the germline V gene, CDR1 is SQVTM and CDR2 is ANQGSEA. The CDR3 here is CSVQGQGYEQYF. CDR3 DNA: TGCAGCGTGCAAGGACAGGGCTACGAGCAGTACTTC.

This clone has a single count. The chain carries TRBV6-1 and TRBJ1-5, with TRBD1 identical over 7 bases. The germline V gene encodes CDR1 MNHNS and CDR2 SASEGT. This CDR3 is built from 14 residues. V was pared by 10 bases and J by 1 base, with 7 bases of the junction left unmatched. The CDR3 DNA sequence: TGTGCCACCCGACAGGGCGCAAGCAATCAGCCCCAGCATTTT. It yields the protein CATRQGASNQPQHF.

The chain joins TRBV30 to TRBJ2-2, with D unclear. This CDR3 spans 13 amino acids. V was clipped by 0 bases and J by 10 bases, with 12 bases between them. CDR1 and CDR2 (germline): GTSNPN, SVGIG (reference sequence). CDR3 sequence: CAWSVAPRAELFF. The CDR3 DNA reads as TGTGCCTGGAGTGTAGCCCCTCGTGCGGAGCTGTTTTTT.

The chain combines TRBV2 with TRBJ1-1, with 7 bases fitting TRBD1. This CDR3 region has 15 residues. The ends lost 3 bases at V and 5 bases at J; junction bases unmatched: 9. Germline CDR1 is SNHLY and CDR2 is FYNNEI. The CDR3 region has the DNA TGTGCCAGCAGTGACATACAGGGGAGGGTAACTGAAGCTTTCTTT. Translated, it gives CASSDIQGRVTEAFF.

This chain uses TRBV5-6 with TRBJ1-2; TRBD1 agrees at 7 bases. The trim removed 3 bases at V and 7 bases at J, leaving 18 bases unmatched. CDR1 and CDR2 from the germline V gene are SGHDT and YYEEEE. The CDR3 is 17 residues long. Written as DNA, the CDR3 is TGTGCCAGCAGCTACCGCCCCCTGAGGAGGGGGCGAGGTGGCTACACCTTC. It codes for CASSYRPLRRGRGGYTF. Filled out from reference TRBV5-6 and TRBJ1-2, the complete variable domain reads DAGVTQSPTHLIKTRGQQVTLRCSPKSGHDTVSWYQQALGQGPQFIFQYYEEEERQRGNFPDRFSGHQFPNYSSELNVNALLLGDSALYLCASSYRPLRRGRGGYTFGSGTRLTVV.

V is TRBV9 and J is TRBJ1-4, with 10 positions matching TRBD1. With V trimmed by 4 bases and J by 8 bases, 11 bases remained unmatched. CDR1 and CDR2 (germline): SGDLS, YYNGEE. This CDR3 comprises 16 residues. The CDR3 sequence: CASSRDRGAMGEKLFF. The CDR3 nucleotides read TGTGCCAGCAGCCGGGACAGGGGTGCCATGGGGGAAAAACTGTTTTTT. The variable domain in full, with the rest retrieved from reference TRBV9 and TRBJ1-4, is DSGVTQTPKHLITATGQRVTLRCSPRSGDLSVYWYQQSLDQGLQFLIQYYNGEERAKGNILERFSAQQFPDLHSELNLSSLELGDSALYFCASSRDRGAMGEKLFFGSGTQLSVL.

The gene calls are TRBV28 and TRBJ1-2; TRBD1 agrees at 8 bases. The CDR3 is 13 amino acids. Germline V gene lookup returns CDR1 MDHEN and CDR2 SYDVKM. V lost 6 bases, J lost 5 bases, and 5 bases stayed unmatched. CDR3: CASSLNRGYGYTF. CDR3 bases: TGTGCCAGCAGCCTCAACAGGGGGTATGGCTACACCTTC.

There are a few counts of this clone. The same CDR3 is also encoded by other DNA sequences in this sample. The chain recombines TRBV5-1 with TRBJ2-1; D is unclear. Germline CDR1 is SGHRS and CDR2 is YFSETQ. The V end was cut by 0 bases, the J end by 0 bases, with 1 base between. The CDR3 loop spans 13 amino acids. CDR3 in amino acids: CASSLDSYNEQFF. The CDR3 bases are TGCGCCAGCAGCTTGGACTCCTACAATGAGCAGTTCTTC.

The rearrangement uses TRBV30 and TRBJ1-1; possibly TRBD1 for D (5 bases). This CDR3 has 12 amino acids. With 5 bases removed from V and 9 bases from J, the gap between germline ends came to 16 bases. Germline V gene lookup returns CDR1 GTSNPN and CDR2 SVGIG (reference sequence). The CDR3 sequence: CAWGRGEKKAFF. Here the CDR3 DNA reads TGTGCCTGGGGGCGGGGGGAAAAGAAAGCTTTCTTT.

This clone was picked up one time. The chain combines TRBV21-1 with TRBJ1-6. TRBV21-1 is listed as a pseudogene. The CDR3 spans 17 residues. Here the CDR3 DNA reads TGTGCCAGCAGCAAGACCCCTGGCGCGGGAGAAGGTTCACCCCTCCACTTT. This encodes CASSKTPGAGEGSPLHF.

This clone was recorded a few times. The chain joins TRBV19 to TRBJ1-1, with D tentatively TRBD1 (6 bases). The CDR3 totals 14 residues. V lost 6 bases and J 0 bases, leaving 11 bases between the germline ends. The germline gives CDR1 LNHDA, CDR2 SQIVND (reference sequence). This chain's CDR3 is CASRQGKMNTEAFF. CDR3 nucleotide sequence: TGTGCCAGTAGACAGGGTAAAATGAACACTGAAGCTTTCTTT.